This TCR beta chain was sequenced for a study of blood T cell repertoires in COVID-19. The trim removed 1 base at V and 8 bases at J, leaving 8 bases unmatched. Per germline, CDR1 KGHSH and CDR2 LQKENI. The CDR3 consists of 15 residues. Repertoires were generated with immunoSEQ multiplex PCR, while TCRdb's copy carries only in-frame clones and drops some. Of a few hundred thousand clones listed, about 90% are singletons. Living in about two dozen US areas, the participants were between roughly 18 and 89 years of age. Participants reported their clinical history, and cohort assignment relied on those reports.

This sequence joins TRBV18 and TRBJ1-2; TRBD1 aligns across 9 bases. What was sequenced was PBMCs or T cells enriched from blood (not recorded which). This receptor was identified in a woman younger than 30 with acute COVID-19. The CDR3 region has the DNA TGTGCCAGCTCACCACTTACGGGACAGGGAGACGGCTACACCTTC. Its protein product is CASSPLTGQGDGYTF.